This record concerns one TCR beta chain sequence. Its specificity is not known. The sample originates from a study of OX40 agonist ivuxolimab in advanced cancers. Study summary: The mean age was about 57 years, ranging from 23 to 79, with about 87% of participants male.

Study results and caveats: There was clonal expansion of CD4+ and CD8+ blood T cells by week 6 at 0.1 to 3.0 mg/kg. Part of the nonresponder group also had normalized T-cell clonal expansion that was low.

The assay was immunoSEQ multiplex PCR, and TCRdb's table has in-frame clones only and misses some. The sample lists over 90,000 clones, approximately 93% occurring once. Germline loops: CDR1 LNHDA, CDR2 SQIVND (reference sequence). The CDR3 runs 14 residues. Trimming stripped 6 bases from V and 1 base from J, with 13 bases between. This receptor was taken from an adult with an advanced solid tumor such as melanoma, head and neck, liver or kidney cancer. The rearrangement uses TRBV19 and TRBJ2-7, with a weak D call TRBD1 (6 bases). The sequences come from CD4+ or CD8+ T cells sorted from blood, collected in a trial of the OX40 agonist ivuxolimab. The CDR3: CASSRTDGSYEQYF. The CDR3 coding sequence is TGTGCCAGTAGCCGGACAGATGGGTCCTACGAGCAGTACTTC.